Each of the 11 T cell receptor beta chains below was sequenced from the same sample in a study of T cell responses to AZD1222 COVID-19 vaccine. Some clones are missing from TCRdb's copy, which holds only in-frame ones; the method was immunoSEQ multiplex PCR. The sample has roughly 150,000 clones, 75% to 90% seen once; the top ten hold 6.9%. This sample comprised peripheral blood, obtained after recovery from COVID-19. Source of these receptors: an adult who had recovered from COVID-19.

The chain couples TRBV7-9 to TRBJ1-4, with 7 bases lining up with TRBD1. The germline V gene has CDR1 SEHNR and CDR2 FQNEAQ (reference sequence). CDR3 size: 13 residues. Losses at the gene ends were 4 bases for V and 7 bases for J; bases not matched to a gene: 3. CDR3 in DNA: TGTGCCAGCAGCTCGGGACAGATTGAAAAACTGTTTTTT. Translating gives CASSSGQIEKLFF.

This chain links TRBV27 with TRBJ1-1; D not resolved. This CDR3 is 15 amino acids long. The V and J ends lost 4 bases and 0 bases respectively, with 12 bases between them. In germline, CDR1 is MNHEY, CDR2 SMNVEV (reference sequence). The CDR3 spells CASSSWTGMNTEAFF. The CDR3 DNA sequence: TGTGCCAGCAGTTCATGGACGGGAATGAACACTGAAGCTTTCTTT.

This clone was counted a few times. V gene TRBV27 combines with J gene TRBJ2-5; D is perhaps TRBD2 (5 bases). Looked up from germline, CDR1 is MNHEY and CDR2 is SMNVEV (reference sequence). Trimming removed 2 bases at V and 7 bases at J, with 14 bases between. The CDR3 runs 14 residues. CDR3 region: CASSLGSSPRTQYF. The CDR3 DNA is TGTGCCAGCAGTTTAGGGAGCTCCCCACGGACCCAGTACTTC.

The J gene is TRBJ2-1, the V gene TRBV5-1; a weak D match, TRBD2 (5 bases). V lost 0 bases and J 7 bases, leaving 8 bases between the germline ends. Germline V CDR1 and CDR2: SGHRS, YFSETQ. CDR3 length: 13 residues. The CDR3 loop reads CASSLVGKNEQFF. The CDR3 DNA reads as TGCGCCAGCAGCTTGGTCGGGAAAAATGAGCAGTTCTTC.

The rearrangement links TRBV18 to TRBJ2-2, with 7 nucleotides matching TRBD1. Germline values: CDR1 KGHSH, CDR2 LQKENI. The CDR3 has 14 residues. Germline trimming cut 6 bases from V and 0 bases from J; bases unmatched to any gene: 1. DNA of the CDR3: TGTGCCAGCTCGGGACAGACGAACACCGGGGAGCTGTTTTTT. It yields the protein CASSGQTNTGELFF.

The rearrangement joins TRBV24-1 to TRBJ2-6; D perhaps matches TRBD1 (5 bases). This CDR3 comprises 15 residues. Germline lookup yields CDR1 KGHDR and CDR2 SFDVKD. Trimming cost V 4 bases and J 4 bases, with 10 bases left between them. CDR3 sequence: CATSDARAGANVLTF. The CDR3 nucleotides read TGTGCCACCAGTGACGCCAGGGCCGGGGCCAACGTCCTGACTTTC.

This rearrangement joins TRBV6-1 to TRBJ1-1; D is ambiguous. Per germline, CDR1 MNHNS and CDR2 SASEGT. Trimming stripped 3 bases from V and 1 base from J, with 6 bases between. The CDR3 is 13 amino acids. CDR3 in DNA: TGTGCCAGCAGTGACACACGGAACACTGAAGCTTTCTTT. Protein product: CASSDTRNTEAFF.

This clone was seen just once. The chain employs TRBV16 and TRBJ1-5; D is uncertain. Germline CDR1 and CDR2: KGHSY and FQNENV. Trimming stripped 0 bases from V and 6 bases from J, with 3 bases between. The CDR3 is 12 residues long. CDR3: CASSQSVQPQHF. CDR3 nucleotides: TGTGCCAGCAGCCAATCGGTTCAGCCCCAGCATTTT. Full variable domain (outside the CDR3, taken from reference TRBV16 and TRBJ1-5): GEEVAQTPKHLVRGEGQKAKLYCAPIKGHSYVFWYQQVLKNEFKFLISFQNENVFDETGMPKERFSAKCLPNSPCSLEIQATKLEDSAVYFCASSQSVQPQHFGDGTRLSIL.

CDR3 nucleotides: TGTGCCAGCAACAACTGGGGGGGAACCTACGAGCAGTACTTC. This codes for CASNNWGGTYEQYF. The chain joins TRBV11-2 to TRBJ2-7; 7 nucleotides match TRBD2. The CDR3 totals 14 residues. V dropped 7 bases and J dropped 2; count of bases not matched to a gene: 8. Germline V gene sequence: CDR1 SGHAT, CDR2 FQNNGV.

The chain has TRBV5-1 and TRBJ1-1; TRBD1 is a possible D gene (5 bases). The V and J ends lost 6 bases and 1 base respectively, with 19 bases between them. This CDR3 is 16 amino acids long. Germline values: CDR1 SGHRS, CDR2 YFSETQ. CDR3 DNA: TGCGCCAGCAAAACGACAGTTAGCGGTGCGAACACTGAAGCTTTCTTT. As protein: CASKTTVSGANTEAFF.

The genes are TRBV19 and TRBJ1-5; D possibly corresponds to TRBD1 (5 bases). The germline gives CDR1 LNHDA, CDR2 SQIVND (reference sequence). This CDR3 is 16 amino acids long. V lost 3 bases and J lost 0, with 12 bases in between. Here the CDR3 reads CASSIVTGNSNQPQHF. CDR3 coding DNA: TGTGCCAGTAGTATTGTTACAGGCAATAGCAATCAGCCCCAGCATTTT.